This T cell receptor beta chain was observed in a study of T cells in Graves' hyperthyroidism and ophthalmopathy. Study conclusions and caveats: Blood held most thyroid clonotypes expanded above 0.001 frequency.

The source material, RNA transcripts, was used to amplify TCR beta CDR3 regions. The HTBI primer set served for first-round RT-PCR of the TCR CDR3. TCRdb redid the calling of the multiplex PCR reads with MiXCR, one entry per CDR3 protein. The table shows hundreds of thousands of distinct CDR3 sequences, with 11% to 15% occurring only once. In patients aged 18 to 65, hyperthyroidism was newly diagnosed, with duration under 2 months. Exclusion of patients followed from uncontrolled infection, other autoimmune disease, pregnancy or lactation. The PBMCs had their origin in 10 ml of fresh peripheral blood. The germline V gene has CDR1 MNHNS and CDR2 SASEGT. There are 15 residues in the CDR3. The trim removed 5 bases at V and 6 bases at J, leaving 11 bases unmatched. This clonotype was counted ten times or more. The antigen is undetermined.

The chain combines TRBV6-1 with TRBJ2-7, with TRBD1 matching 9 bases. The sample was blood. This sequence originates from a young woman with Graves' hyperthyroidism. The CDR3: CASSSSGTGQGEQYF. CDR3 DNA sequence: TGTGCCAGCAGTTCCTCCGGGACAGGGCAGGGCGAGCAGTACTTC.